This entry lists 21 T cell receptor beta chains sequenced from one sample in a study of cytomegalovirus exposure and HLA in healthy donors. PCR involved 60 Vbeta and 13 Jbeta primers. Sequencing used immunoSEQ multiplex PCR; TCRdb keeps in-frame clones, though not all of them. Found here are 150,000 to 180,000 clones, around 75% of them singletons; the top ten hold approximately 8%. The sequenced material came from PBMCs. Receptors originate from a man aged 25 to 40 in good health and CMV-seropositive.

The rearrangement uses TRBV29-1 and TRBJ2-2; 7 positions match TRBD1. J gave up 6 bases and V 4 bases, and 8 bases lay outside the gene matches. The CDR3 spans 14 residues. Germline lookup yields CDR1 SQVTM and CDR2 ANQGSEA. The CDR3: CSVGEDRLAGELFF. CDR3 coding DNA: TGCAGCGTTGGTGAGGACAGGTTGGCCGGGGAGCTGTTTTTT.

J is TRBJ1-2 and V is TRBV19, with 11 bases that match TRBD1. The V and J ends lost 5 bases and 7 bases, in that order; junction bases with no gene match: 6. The V gene's germline CDR1 is LNHDA and CDR2 SQIVND (reference sequence). This CDR3 spans 14 amino acids. CDR3 protein: CASSSDRGRLGYTF. The CDR3 region has the DNA TGTGCCAGTAGTTCGGACAGGGGGCGGCTTGGCTACACCTTC.

The CDR3 loop reads CASSYSNRADYGYTF. The CDR3 DNA reads as TGTGCCAGCAGTTACTCGAACAGGGCGGACTATGGCTACACCTTC. This chain links TRBV6-6 with TRBJ1-2, with a weak D call TRBD1 (6 bases). Germline CDR1 MNHNY, CDR2 SVGAGI (reference sequence). V lost 0 bases to trimming and J lost 3 bases, with 11 bases between them. This CDR3 spans 15 amino acids.

This clone was picked up a small number of times. The chain uses TRBV19 and TRBJ1-5, with 10 bases identical to TRBD1. This CDR3 has 18 amino acids. The junction had 6 bases not matched to a gene; V was cut back by 0 bases and J by 1 base. The germline gives CDR1 LNHDA, CDR2 SQIVND (reference sequence). CDR3 in amino acids: CASSIDGTGVLSNQPQHF. The CDR3 region has the DNA TGTGCCAGTAGTATAGACGGGACAGGGGTCTTAAGCAATCAGCCCCAGCATTTT.

The chain joins TRBV9 to TRBJ2-7; D perhaps matches TRBD2 (5 bases). Looked up from germline, CDR1 is SGDLS and CDR2 is YYNGEE. This CDR3 contains 14 residues. V was pared by 0 bases and J by 6 bases, with 13 bases between. CDR3 nucleotides: TGTGCCAGCAGCGTAGAAACTAGTTCTTCCGAGCAGTACTTC. Translation gives CASSVETSSSEQYF. The full variable domain, rest sourced from reference TRBV9 and TRBJ2-7, is DSGVTQTPKHLITATGQRVTLRCSPRSGDLSVYWYQQSLDQGLQFLIQYYNGEERAKGNILERFSAQQFPDLHSELNLSSLELGDSALYFCASSVETSSSEQYFGPGTRLTVT.

The CDR3 loop is CASSLQGTRPQHF. The CDR3 DNA reads as TGTGCCAGCAGCTTACAGGGCACCCGGCCCCAGCATTTT. The rearrangement joins TRBV5-6 to TRBJ1-5; possibly TRBD1 for D (6 bases). V lost 2 bases to trimming and J lost 9 bases, with 12 bases between them. Germline V CDR1 and CDR2: SGHDT, YYEEEE. The CDR3 covers 13 residues.

The V call is TRBV5-4, the J call TRBJ1-2; 7 bases are a match to TRBD1. V shed 0 bases, J shed 3 bases, and the junction held 2 bases outside the gene matches. This CDR3 is 14 amino acids long. CDR1 is SGHNT, CDR2 YYREEE, per germline (reference sequence). The CDR3 DNA sequence: TGTGCCAGCAGCTTGGAGGGGGCGGACTATGGCTACACCTTC. Protein: CASSLEGADYGYTF.

CDR3 in amino acids: CASSLRDKDSPLHF. The CDR3 DNA is TGTGCCAGCAGCTTACGGGACAAAGATTCACCCCTCCACTTT. The V call is TRBV11-2, the J call TRBJ1-6; D possibly corresponds to TRBD1 (6 bases). Germline lookup yields CDR1 SGHAT and CDR2 FQNNGV. The CDR3 spans 14 residues. V dropped 2 bases and J dropped 8 bases, with 10 bases sitting between them.

The chain recombines TRBV28 with TRBJ2-5, with D unclear. The CDR3 consists of 13 residues. V lost 3 bases, J lost 7 bases, and 12 bases lay in between. The germline V gene encodes CDR1 MDHEN and CDR2 SYDVKM. This CDR3 reads CASSLSPGSTQYF. The CDR3 DNA follows: TGTGCCAGCAGTTTGAGCCCAGGTTCGACCCAGTACTTC.

CDR3 amino acids: CASSQSSRILRSYNEQFF. CDR3 sequence (DNA): TGCGCCAGCAGTCAATCGTCCCGAATCCTCCGGTCCTACAATGAGCAGTTCTTC. The rearrangement joins TRBV23-1 to TRBJ2-1, with D unresolved. TRBV23-1 is an ORF for which the function is uncertain. The CDR3 covers 18 residues. The V end lost 0 bases, the J end lost 1 base, and 16 bases lay between the germline ends.

The chain links TRBV27 to TRBJ1-5; no clear D gene. The length of the CDR3 is 15 residues. Between the trimmed V and J ends, which lost 4 bases and 6 bases, there was a span of 16 bases. The germline V gene has CDR1 MNHEY and CDR2 SMNVEV (reference sequence). The CDR3 DNA reads TGTGCCAGCAGTTCGACCCTGGGAGGTGGTCAGCCCCAGCATTTT. Translating it yields CASSSTLGGGQPQHF.

About this clone itself: Other DNA sequences in the sample encode the same CDR3. The rearrangement joins TRBV2 to TRBJ1-4, with 8 positions matching TRBD1. The V segment lost 7 bases and the J segment 5 bases; nucleotides outside the gene matches: 3. The length of the CDR3 is 13 residues. Germline V lookup: CDR1 SNHLY, CDR2 FYNNEI. DNA of the CDR3: TGTGCCAGCATTGGACAGGGCAATGAAAAACTGTTTTTT. This encodes CASIGQGNEKLFF.

The chain couples TRBV14 to TRBJ1-2; no clear D. This CDR3 has 13 residues. With 1 base removed from V and 5 bases from J, the gap between germline ends came to 8 bases. Germline values: CDR1 SGHDN, CDR2 FVKESK. CDR3 in DNA: TGTGCCAGCAGCCAAGGAGAGCTTTATGGCTACACCTTC. It translates to CASSQGELYGYTF.

The chain is built from TRBV6-5 and TRBJ1-2; D may be TRBD1 (5 bases). The CDR3 extends over 12 amino acids. Germline V CDR1 and CDR2: MNHEY, SVGAGI. Trimming took 0 bases from V and 7 from J, leaving 6 bases between them. Here the CDR3 reads CASSYSGAGYTF. CDR3 sequence (DNA): TGTGCCAGCAGTTACTCAGGGGCTGGCTACACCTTC.

The genes are TRBV14 and TRBJ1-2, with 8 bases matching TRBD1. The CDR3 is made up of 19 amino acids. V shed 0 bases and J 4 bases; nucleotides not matched to a gene: 16. Germline V CDR1 and CDR2: SGHDN, FVKESK. The CDR3 DNA reads TGTGCCAGCAGCCAAGATTTAATTAGCAGGGGGCGGGGGGGCTATGGCTACACCTTC. It is translated as CASSQDLISRGRGGYGYTF.

This clone came up once. The chain combines TRBV30 with TRBJ2-5, with D hard to call. The DNA matches TRBJ2-7 better at its end, which makes the J call doubtful. Germline lookup yields CDR1 GTSNPN and CDR2 SVGIG (reference sequence). This CDR3 region has 13 residues. The CDR3 nucleotides read TGTGCCTGGAGTGACGACCAATACTACGAGCAGTACTTC. Protein product: CAWSDDQYYEQYF.

V is TRBV7-9 and J is TRBJ1-1, with TRBD1 as a possible D gene (5 bases). Germline V gene data show CDR1 as SEHNR and CDR2 as FQNEAQ (reference sequence). The CDR3 has 17 amino acids. The ends were cut back, 1 base at V and 8 bases at J, with 23 bases in the middle. The CDR3 DNA follows: TGTGCCAGCAGCTTAGAAATCGCTAGGCCCGGGGGGACCGAAGCTTTCTTT. Its protein is CASSLEIARPGGTEAFF. Supplemented by reference TRBV7-9 and TRBJ1-1, the full variable domain reads DTGVSQNPRHKITKRGQNVTFRCDPISEHNRLYWYRQTLGQGPEFLTYFQNEAQLEKSRLLSDRFSAERPKGSFSTLEIQRTEQGDSAMYLCASSLEIARPGGTEAFFGQGTRLTVV.

The J gene is TRBJ2-4, the V gene TRBV27; TRBD1 matches 8 bases. V was clipped by 6 bases and J by 3 bases; unmatched bases: 7. Germline V gene sequence: CDR1 MNHEY, CDR2 SMNVEV (reference sequence). This CDR3 contains 15 residues. The CDR3 sequence: CASRGTGLVKNIQYF. The CDR3 DNA reads TGTGCCAGCAGAGGGACAGGTTTGGTCAAAAACATTCAGTACTTC.

The rearrangement uses TRBV5-6 and TRBJ2-2; 9 bases agree with TRBD1. Trimming took 4 bases from V and 3 from J; bases not matched to a gene: 1. CDR3 length equals 14 residues. Per germline, CDR1 SGHDT and CDR2 YYEEEE. The CDR3 sequence: CASSRQGDTGELFF. The CDR3 coding sequence is TGTGCCAGCAGCCGACAGGGGGACACCGGGGAGCTGTTTTTT.

The rearrangement uses TRBV2 and TRBJ1-3; D is ambiguous. This CDR3 is built from 13 residues. V was cut by 9 bases and J by 0 bases, with 9 bases left in between. The V gene's germline CDR1 is SNHLY and CDR2 FYNNEI. The CDR3 region is CASNRPSGNTIYF. DNA of the CDR3: TGTGCCAGTAACAGACCCTCTGGAAACACCATATATTTT. The variable domain in full, completed from reference TRBV2 and TRBJ1-3, reads EPEVTQTPSHQVTQMGQEVILRCVPISNHLYFYWYRQILGQKVEFLVSFYNNEISEKSEIFDDQFSVERPDGSNFTLKIRSTKLEDSAMYFCASNRPSGNTIYFGEGSWLTVV.

J is TRBJ2-3 and V is TRBV7-8; 10 nucleotides align to TRBD2. Germline assignment: CDR1 SGHVS and CDR2 FQNEAQ. This CDR3 is built from 16 residues. J was trimmed by 5 bases and V by 4 bases; bases with no gene match: 9. CDR3 DNA sequence: TGTGCCAGCAGCTGGACCCTAGCGGGAGAGGGAGATACGCAGTATTTT. It encodes CASSWTLAGEGDTQYF.